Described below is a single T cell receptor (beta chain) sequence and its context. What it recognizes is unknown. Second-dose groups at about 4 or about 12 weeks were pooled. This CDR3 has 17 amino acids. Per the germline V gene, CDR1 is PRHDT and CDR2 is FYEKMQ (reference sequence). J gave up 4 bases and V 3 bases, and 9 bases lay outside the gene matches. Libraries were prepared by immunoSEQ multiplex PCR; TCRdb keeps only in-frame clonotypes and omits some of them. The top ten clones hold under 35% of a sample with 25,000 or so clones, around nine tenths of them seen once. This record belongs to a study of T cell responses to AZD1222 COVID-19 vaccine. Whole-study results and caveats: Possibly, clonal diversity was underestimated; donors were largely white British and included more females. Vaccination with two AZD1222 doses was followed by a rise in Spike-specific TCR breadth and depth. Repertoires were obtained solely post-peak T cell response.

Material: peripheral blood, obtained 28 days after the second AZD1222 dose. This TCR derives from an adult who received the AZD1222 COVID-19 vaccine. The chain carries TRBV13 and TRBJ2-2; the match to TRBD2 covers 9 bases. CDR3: CASSLTAAGGITGELFF. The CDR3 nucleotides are TGTGCCAGCAGCTTGACCGCAGCGGGAGGCATCACCGGGGAGCTGTTTTTT.